Following are 32 T cell receptor beta chains from one sample sequenced in a study of T cell responses to AZD1222 COVID-19 vaccine. Only in-frame clones appear in the TCRdb table, and some are missing; sequencing was by immunoSEQ multiplex PCR. Among around 130,000 clones listed, about 90% were seen once. The sequenced sample was peripheral blood, obtained 28 days after the second AZD1222 dose. The receptors shown here come from an adult who received the AZD1222 COVID-19 vaccine.

This chain links TRBV5-5 with TRBJ1-4; D might be TRBD1 (5 bases). Germline V gives CDR1 SGHKS, CDR2 YYEKEE (reference sequence). The CDR3 has 15 amino acids. V was shortened by 2 bases and J by 3 bases, with 11 bases between the two germline ends. The CDR3 loop reads CASSFSGEANEKLFF. As DNA, the CDR3 is TGTGCCAGCAGCTTTTCGGGGGAGGCTAATGAAAAACTGTTTTTT.

V is TRBV19 and J is TRBJ1-2, with a tentative D call TRBD1 (5 bases). In germline, CDR1 is LNHDA, CDR2 SQIVND (reference sequence). Trimming took 5 bases from V and 5 from J, leaving 12 bases between them. The CDR3 covers 13 residues. The CDR3 bases are TGTGCCAGTAGTTTACAGTCAGGGTATGGCTACACCTTC. Amino acids: CASSLQSGYGYTF.

This clone was seen once. The chain joins TRBV9 to TRBJ1-3; tentatively, D is TRBD1 (5 bases). V dropped 0 bases and J dropped 10 bases, with 14 bases sitting between them. The CDR3 covers 14 residues. Germline-derived CDR1 and CDR2 are SGDLS and YYNGEE. The CDR3 DNA reads as TGTGCCAGCAGCGTAGACATCAGGGAGGAGACCATATATTTT. As protein: CASSVDIREETIYF.

The chain links TRBV4-2 to TRBJ2-1, with D maybe TRBD2 (5 bases). Germline V gene lookup returns CDR1 LGHNA and CDR2 YNFKEQ. V was cut by 1 base and J by 0 bases, with 16 bases left in between. The CDR3 length is 18 residues. The chain's CDR3 is CASSQAVAEGSSYNEQFF. CDR3 bases: TGTGCCAGCAGCCAAGCTGTGGCCGAAGGGAGCTCCTACAATGAGCAGTTCTTC.

The gene calls are TRBV12-5 and TRBJ1-5; D remains unclear. V was trimmed by 5 bases and J by 1 base, leaving 9 bases between them. Germline V lookup: CDR1 LGHNT, CDR2 FRNRAP. The CDR3 is 14 residues long. DNA of the CDR3: TGTGCTAGTGGTGCGGGAGGGAGCAATCAGCCCCAGCATTTT. Amino acid sequence: CASGAGGSNQPQHF.

The chain links TRBV9 to TRBJ1-2, with a possible D match to TRBD1 (6 bases). The ends were cut back, 0 bases at V and 5 bases at J, with 11 bases in the middle. The CDR3 runs 14 residues. Germline lookup yields CDR1 SGDLS and CDR2 YYNGEE. CDR3 in DNA: TGTGCCAGCAGCGTAGGCGGGGGCCGATATGGCTACACCTTC. Protein product: CASSVGGGRYGYTF.

This sequence joins TRBV7-9 and TRBJ1-2; D might be TRBD1 (6 bases). This CDR3 region has 16 residues. CDR1 is SEHNR and CDR2 is FQNEAQ in the germline V gene (reference sequence). V dropped 1 base and J dropped 2 bases, with 14 bases sitting between them. This CDR3 is CASSLGGGQGNYGYTF. In DNA, the CDR3 is TGTGCCAGCAGCTTAGGTGGTGGCCAGGGGAACTATGGCTACACCTTC. Full variable domain (outside the CDR3, taken from reference TRBV7-9 and TRBJ1-2): DTGVSQNPRHKITKRGQNVTFRCDPISEHNRLYWYRQTLGQGPEFLTYFQNEAQLEKSRLLSDRFSAERPKGSFSTLEIQRTEQGDSAMYLCASSLGGGQGNYGYTFGSGTRLTVV.

This chain connects TRBV6-5 to TRBJ2-6, with 7 positions matching TRBD1. V was pared by 5 bases and J by 4 bases, with 2 bases of the junction left unmatched. Germline CDR1 and CDR2: MNHEY and SVGAGI. This CDR3 contains 14 residues. CDR3 sequence: CASSTGAGANVLTF. The CDR3 DNA reads TGTGCCAGCAGTACAGGGGCCGGGGCCAACGTCCTGACTTTC.

This chain joins TRBV7-9 and TRBJ2-7; 8 bases are shared with TRBD2. The germline CDR1 and CDR2 sequences are SEHNR and FQNEAQ (reference sequence). Unmatched junction bases numbered 6, after V lost 3 bases and J lost 5 bases. The CDR3 is made up of 14 amino acids. The CDR3 region has the DNA TGTGCCAGCAGCTTTAGCGGGACCGGGGACGAGCAGTACGTC. Protein product: CASSFSGTGDEQYV.

The V and J genes are TRBV7-9 and TRBJ1-4; tentative D call: TRBD1 (6 bases). Germline V CDR1 and CDR2: SEHNR, FQNEAQ (reference sequence). This CDR3 is 15 amino acids long. V dropped 8 bases and J dropped 3 bases, with 16 bases sitting between them. The CDR3 reads CASRRVGQSNEKLFF. CDR3 nucleotide sequence: TGTGCCAGCCGCCGGGTCGGACAGTCTAATGAAAAACTGTTTTTT.

This clone came up a few times. The chain carries TRBV7-6 and TRBJ1-3; 9 nucleotides line up with TRBD1. With 5 bases clipped from V and 7 bases from J, the junction kept 12 bases outside the gene matches. Germline values: CDR1 SGHVS, CDR2 FNYEAQ. The CDR3 totals 16 residues. The CDR3 DNA reads TGTGCCAGCAGCACCTATCTCCGGGACAGGGCTAACACCATATATTTT. It translates to CASSTYLRDRANTIYF.

This chain links TRBV24-1 with TRBJ2-3; tentative D call: TRBD2 (6 bases). Between the trimmed V and J ends, which lost 5 bases and 0 bases, there was a span of 8 bases. This CDR3 has 14 amino acids. Germline V gene lookup returns CDR1 KGHDR and CDR2 SFDVKD. The CDR3 DNA sequence: TGTGCCACCAGTGGGCGGGGTAGCACAGATACGCAGTATTTT. It translates to CATSGRGSTDTQYF.

The chain couples TRBV19 to TRBJ1-2; no definite D call. Per the germline V gene, CDR1 is LNHDA and CDR2 is SQIVND (reference sequence). Trimming removed 1 base from V and 0 bases from J, with 6 bases in between. The CDR3 is 14 amino acids. The CDR3 is CASSIGGTNYGYTF. In DNA, the CDR3 is TGTGCCAGTAGTATAGGAGGGACTAACTATGGCTACACCTTC.

This chain joins TRBV7-9 and TRBJ1-6, with 10 bases that match TRBD1. With V trimmed by 4 bases and J by 10 bases, 4 bases remained unmatched. The germline V gene has CDR1 SEHNR and CDR2 FQNEAQ (reference sequence). There are 14 residues in the CDR3. As DNA, the CDR3 is TGTGCCAGCAGCTACGGACAGGGGGAGTCACCCCTCCACTTT. Encoded protein: CASSYGQGESPLHF.

The chain carries TRBV2 and TRBJ1-3; 7 positions match TRBD1. The V segment lost 8 bases and the J segment 2 bases; nucleotides outside the gene matches: 9. Germline assignment: CDR1 SNHLY and CDR2 FYNNEI. The length of the CDR3 is 15 residues. The CDR3 region has the DNA TGTGCCAGCGGACCCAGTACAGGGGCTGGAAACACCATATATTTT. It translates to CASGPSTGAGNTIYF.

This clone was picked up a small number of times. The chain has TRBV19 and TRBJ2-1; 8 nucleotides match TRBD2. The germline V gene has CDR1 LNHDA and CDR2 SQIVND (reference sequence). Trimming at V came to 6 bases and at J to 4 bases, leaving 8 bases not matched to a gene. The CDR3 sequence is 15 residues long. Here the CDR3 DNA reads TGTGCCAGTAGCCCCCTAGCGGGTATTTACAATGAGCAGTTCTTC. This gives the protein CASSPLAGIYNEQFF.

This chain connects TRBV6-5 to TRBJ2-7; D is uncertain. Looked up from germline, CDR1 is MNHEY and CDR2 is SVGAGI. V gave up 1 base and J gave up 2 bases, with 6 bases separating them. The CDR3 spans 13 residues. CDR3 amino acids: CASSYLGTYEQYF. The CDR3 DNA follows: TGTGCCAGCAGTTACTTGGGCACCTACGAGCAGTACTTC.

Notes on this clone: Distinct nucleotide sequences in the sample also encode this CDR3. V and J are TRBV7-2 and TRBJ1-5; 7 bases agree with TRBD1. This CDR3 comprises 15 residues. V shed 5 bases and J 0 bases; nucleotides not matched to a gene: 4. CDR1 and CDR2 (germline): SGHTA, FQGNSA. CDR3 in amino acids: CASSPQGNSNQPQHF. CDR3 DNA sequence: TGTGCCAGCAGCCCACAGGGGAATAGCAATCAGCCCCAGCATTTT.

The CDR3 loop reads CASSSGLDNSPLHF. The CDR3 DNA follows: TGTGCCAGCAGTTCAGGGCTTGATAATTCACCCCTCCACTTT. This rearrangement joins TRBV27 to TRBJ1-6; tentatively, D is TRBD1 (5 bases). The germline CDR1 and CDR2 sequences are MNHEY and SMNVEV (reference sequence). Trimming pared 4 bases from V and 5 bases from J, leaving 9 bases between. The CDR3 sequence is 14 residues long.

This chain links TRBV7-2 with TRBJ2-7, with 9 positions matching TRBD1. V was pared by 5 bases and J by 7 bases, with 9 bases of the junction left unmatched. The CDR3 spans 14 residues. Germline CDR1 and CDR2: SGHTA and FQGNSA. The CDR3: CASSNSQGAGEQYV. Written as DNA, the CDR3 is TGTGCCAGCAGCAATTCACAGGGGGCGGGTGAGCAGTACGTC.

CDR3 residues: CASSLSGRGNYSYNEQFF. The DNA for the CDR3 is TGCGCCAGCAGCTTGAGTGGCAGGGGGAACTACTCCTACAATGAGCAGTTCTTC. This chain connects TRBV5-1 to TRBJ2-1; 7 bases map to TRBD1. CDR3 size: 18 residues. V lost 1 base to trimming and J lost 0 bases; unmatched junction nucleotides: 10. In germline, CDR1 is SGHRS, CDR2 YFSETQ.

The chain is built from TRBV5-1 and TRBJ2-5, with TRBD2 as a possible D gene (6 bases). The CDR3 is 15 residues long. The germline V gene has CDR1 SGHRS and CDR2 YFSETQ. The germline V and J ends were trimmed by 4 bases and 2 bases, with 15 bases remaining between them. The CDR3 spells CASSMQGLDQETQYF. The CDR3 DNA follows: TGCGCCAGCAGCATGCAGGGACTGGATCAAGAGACCCAGTACTTC.

The V gene is TRBV6-5, the J gene TRBJ1-1, with D unresolved. Germline-derived CDR1 and CDR2 are MNHEY and SVGAGI. Trimming stripped 4 bases from V and 1 base from J, with 7 bases between. The CDR3 is 13 amino acids. CDR3 in amino acids: CASSSPGNTEAFF. The CDR3 DNA sequence: TGTGCCAGCAGTTCCCCTGGGAACACTGAAGCTTTCTTT.

The chain has TRBV4-3 and TRBJ1-2, with 11 bases matching TRBD1. This CDR3 has 15 residues. The junction had 1 base not matched to a gene; V was cut back by 3 bases and J by 1 base. Germline values: CDR1 LGHNA, CDR2 YSLEER. CDR3 sequence reads: CASSHGTGGNYGYTF. The CDR3, as DNA: TGCGCCAGCAGCCACGGGACAGGGGGTAACTATGGCTACACCTTC.

The chain carries TRBV10-3 and TRBJ1-2; D might be TRBD1 (6 bases). The CDR3 spans 14 residues. CDR1 is ENHRY and CDR2 is SYGVKD in the germline V gene. The V end was cut by 0 bases, the J end by 7 bases, with 12 bases between. CDR3 region: CAISESAGAGGYTF. The CDR3 nucleotides are TGTGCCATCAGTGAGTCGGCAGGGGCTGGTGGCTACACCTTC.

The gene calls are TRBV25-1 and TRBJ1-2; D gene ambiguous. CDR1 and CDR2 from the germline V gene are MGHDK and SYGVNS. The CDR3 contains 12 residues. Trimming removed 4 bases from V and 3 bases from J, with 6 bases in between. CDR3: CASSAADYGYTF. In DNA, the CDR3 is TGTGCCAGCAGTGCGGCAGACTATGGCTACACCTTC.

This clone was recorded only once. The chain employs TRBV29-1 and TRBJ1-2; 9 bases map to TRBD1. CDR1 and CDR2 (germline): SQVTM, ANQGSEA. Unmatched junction bases numbered 2, after V lost 1 base and J lost 5 bases. This CDR3 has 13 amino acids. Here the CDR3 DNA reads TGCAGCGTTGAAGTGGACAGGGGTTATGGCTACACCTTC. It codes for CSVEVDRGYGYTF.

This clone was seen just once. The genes are TRBV4-2 and TRBJ1-6; unclear D gene. Trimming took 4 bases from V and 2 from J, leaving 12 bases between them. Germline assignment: CDR1 LGHNA and CDR2 YNFKEQ. CDR3 size: 16 residues. The CDR3 protein is CASSRETGTYNSPLHF. The CDR3 DNA follows: TGTGCCAGCAGCCGGGAGACCGGGACCTATAATTCACCCCTCCACTTT.

CDR3 amino acids: CASKREDSPLHF. CDR3 DNA: TGTGCCAGCAAAAGGGAGGATTCACCCCTCCACTTT. The V and J genes are TRBV9 and TRBJ1-6; D is undetermined. Looked up from germline, CDR1 is SGDLS and CDR2 is YYNGEE. The CDR3 length is 12 residues. V was cut by 6 bases and J by 8 bases, with 9 bases left in between.

The chain uses TRBV19 and TRBJ1-6, with D possibly being TRBD1 (5 bases). The CDR3 spans 18 residues. Germline CDR1 LNHDA, CDR2 SQIVND (reference sequence). The ends were cut back, 5 bases at V and 2 bases at J, with 19 bases in the middle. This chain's CDR3 is CASSERGGLRTYNSPLHF. In DNA form, the CDR3 reads TGTGCCAGTAGTGAGAGGGGCGGACTGAGGACCTATAATTCACCCCTCCACTTT.

CDR3 in DNA: TGTGCCAGCAGCCTGGAGCCTTATGGCTACACCTTC. Its translation: CASSLEPYGYTF. The rearrangement links TRBV5-6 to TRBJ1-2, with D hard to call. The CDR3 is made up of 12 amino acids. Between the trimmed V and J ends, which lost 4 bases and 5 bases, there was a span of 9 bases. The germline CDR1 and CDR2 sequences are SGHDT and YYEEEE.

The genes are TRBV6-5 and TRBJ1-2; the match to TRBD1 covers 9 bases. The junction had 5 bases not matched to a gene; V was cut back by 6 bases and J by 6 bases. The V gene's germline CDR1 is MNHEY and CDR2 SVGAGI. The length of the CDR3 is 13 residues. DNA of the CDR3: TGTGCCAGCAGACAGGGGGCGAAGGATGGCTACACCTTC. Protein sequence: CASRQGAKDGYTF.